This is a list of T cell receptor beta chains from one sample in a study of T cells after yellow fever vaccination. TCRdb re-derived calls from the 5' RACE reads in MiXCR, one entry per CDR3 protein. The table includes around 550,000 distinct CDR3 sequences, roughly 19% detected once. The specimen was PBMCs, collected 15 days after the yellow fever booster vaccination. These TCRs come from a man aged 25-45 years who received the YFV17D yellow fever vaccine. The CDR3 runs from the conserved cysteine through the conserved F or W. The D gene is left open where the match is weak. A clone size is listed for some rows: how often the clone was seen (once, few, many), or a class if it is expanded.

cdr3_aa: CASSLGAGTKETQYF; cdr3_nt: TGTGCCAGCAGCTTAGGGGCCGGGACTAAAGAGACCCAGTACTTC; v_call: TRBV7-2; j_call: TRBJ2-5; clone_size: -; d_call: TRBD2
cdr3_aa: CASSPDRAPYEQYF; cdr3_nt: TGTGCCAGCAGCCCTGACAGGGCCCCCTACGAGCAGTACTTC; v_call: TRBV6-1; j_call: TRBJ2-7; clone_size: -; d_call: TRBD1
cdr3_aa: CSATWGREDLNEQFF; cdr3_nt: TGCAGTGCCACATGGGGGCGGGAGGACCTCAATGAGCAGTTCTTC; v_call: TRBV20-1; j_call: TRBJ2-1; clone_size: few; d_call: TRBD2
cdr3_aa: CASSQDRRGHEQFF; cdr3_nt: TGCGCCAGCAGCCAAGATCGCAGGGGTCACGAGCAGTTCTTC; v_call: TRBV4-3; j_call: TRBJ2-1; clone_size: few; d_call: -
cdr3_aa: CASSRGTGPSYGYTF; cdr3_nt: TGTGCCAGCAGCCGCGGAACAGGTCCTAGCTATGGCTACACCTTC; v_call: TRBV3-1; j_call: TRBJ1-2; clone_size: -; d_call: -
cdr3_aa: CASSTPDREDNEQFF; cdr3_nt: TGTGCCAGCAGTACTCCGGACAGGGAAGACAATGAGCAGTTCTTC; v_call: TRBV6-5; j_call: TRBJ2-1; clone_size: few; d_call: TRBD1
cdr3_aa: CSASEETGGYEQYF; cdr3_nt: TGCAGTGCTAGCGAAGAGACAGGGGGCTACGAGCAGTACTTC; v_call: TRBV20-1; j_call: TRBJ2-7; clone_size: -; d_call: TRBD1
cdr3_aa: CASSLTAGPFNEQFF; cdr3_nt: TGTGCCAGCAGCTTAACAGCGGGACCATTCAATGAGCAGTTCTTC; v_call: TRBV7-3; j_call: TRBJ2-1; clone_size: -; d_call: TRBD2
cdr3_aa: CSARAGVGRDLTDTQYF; cdr3_nt: TGCAGTGCTAGAGCAGGAGTCGGGAGGGACCTCACAGATACGCAGTATTTT; v_call: TRBV20-1; j_call: TRBJ2-3; clone_size: few; d_call: TRBD2
cdr3_aa: CASSFSTGGAGELFF; cdr3_nt: TGTGCCAGCAGTTTTTCGACAGGGGGGGCCGGGGAGCTGTTTTTT; v_call: TRBV27; j_call: TRBJ2-2; clone_size: few; d_call: TRBD1
cdr3_aa: CASSLVSTGQTPPYGYTF; cdr3_nt: TGCGCCAGCAGCTTGGTCTCGACGGGACAAACGCCACCCTATGGCTACACCTTC; v_call: TRBV5-1; j_call: TRBJ1-2; clone_size: few; d_call: -
cdr3_aa: CASSSLATGSNYGYTF; cdr3_nt: TGTGCCAGCAGTTCCCTCGCGACAGGGTCTAACTATGGCTACACCTTC; v_call: TRBV27; j_call: TRBJ1-2; clone_size: -; d_call: TRBD1
cdr3_aa: CASSLVTGPGGLFYEQYF; cdr3_nt: TGTGCCAGCAGCTTAGTGACGGGGCCAGGGGGACTTTTCTACGAGCAGTACTTC; v_call: TRBV11-2; j_call: TRBJ2-7; clone_size: few; d_call: -
cdr3_aa: CASSDMDEQYF; cdr3_nt: TGTGCCAGCAGTGATATGGACGAGCAGTACTTC; v_call: TRBV6-1; j_call: TRBJ2-7; clone_size: -; d_call: -
cdr3_aa: CASSLTSGSVYNEQFF; cdr3_nt: TGTGCCAGCAGTTTGACTAGCGGGTCAGTGTACAATGAGCAGTTCTTC; v_call: TRBV27; j_call: TRBJ2-1; clone_size: few; d_call: TRBD2
cdr3_aa: CATSRSGQGSGYNEQFF; cdr3_nt: TGTGCCACCAGCAGATCCGGACAGGGTAGTGGGTACAATGAGCAGTTCTTC; v_call: TRBV15; j_call: TRBJ2-1; clone_size: -; d_call: TRBD1
cdr3_aa: CSATTRTERYEQYF; cdr3_nt: TGCAGTGCTACTACTCGGACAGAAAGATACGAGCAGTACTTC; v_call: TRBV20-1; j_call: TRBJ2-7; clone_size: -; d_call: -
cdr3_aa: CASRTGIEELFF; cdr3_nt: TGTGCCAGCCGGACAGGGATAGAGGAGCTGTTTTTT; v_call: TRBV7-2; j_call: TRBJ2-2; clone_size: -; d_call: TRBD1
cdr3_aa: CSVGGTGGTEAFF; cdr3_nt: TGCAGCGTTGGCGGGACAGGGGGTACTGAAGCTTTCTTT; v_call: TRBV29-1; j_call: TRBJ1-1; clone_size: -; d_call: TRBD1
cdr3_aa: CASSLGRLADAYEQYF; cdr3_nt: TGCGCCAGCAGCTTAGGGAGGCTAGCGGATGCCTACGAGCAGTACTTC; v_call: TRBV5-1; j_call: TRBJ2-7; clone_size: -; d_call: TRBD2
cdr3_aa: CASSVTGTGTETQYF; cdr3_nt: TGTGCCAGCAGCGTGACCGGGACAGGGACGGAGACCCAGTACTTC; v_call: TRBV9; j_call: TRBJ2-5; clone_size: few; d_call: TRBD1
cdr3_aa: CSARDPSGRIYNEQFF; cdr3_nt: TGCAGTGCTAGAGACCCTAGCGGGAGAATCTACAATGAGCAGTTCTTC; v_call: TRBV20-1; j_call: TRBJ2-1; clone_size: -; d_call: TRBD2
cdr3_aa: CASSQDITQLGSWAYEQYF; cdr3_nt: TGTGCCAGCAGCCAAGACATAACACAGCTGGGCTCGTGGGCCTACGAGCAGTACTTC; v_call: TRBV4-2; j_call: TRBJ2-7; clone_size: few; d_call: -
cdr3_aa: CASSRPGTYNEQFF; cdr3_nt: TGTGCCAGTAGTCGGCCGGGGACCTACAATGAGCAGTTCTTC; v_call: TRBV19; j_call: TRBJ2-1; clone_size: few; d_call: -
cdr3_aa: CASSQHNLQGIEQYF; cdr3_nt: TGCGCCAGCAGTCAACACAACCTTCAGGGGATCGAGCAGTACTTC; v_call: TRBV23-1; j_call: TRBJ2-7; clone_size: few; d_call: -
cdr3_aa: CASSLDPGGPGNEQFF; cdr3_nt: TGTGCCAGCAGCTTGGATCCGGGAGGGCCGGGGAATGAGCAGTTCTTC; v_call: TRBV5-4; j_call: TRBJ2-1; clone_size: -; d_call: TRBD2
cdr3_aa: CASTPQGTSNQPQHF; cdr3_nt: TGTGCCAGTACCCCACAGGGGACAAGCAATCAGCCCCAGCATTTT; v_call: TRBV19; j_call: TRBJ1-5; clone_size: few; d_call: TRBD1
cdr3_aa: CASRPSTNEQYF; cdr3_nt: TGTGCCAGCAGACCTTCGACGAACGAGCAGTACTTC; v_call: TRBV12-3/TRBV12-4; j_call: TRBJ2-7; clone_size: few; d_call: -
cdr3_aa: CSARDLQRESEQYF; cdr3_nt: TGCAGTGCTAGAGATCTACAGCGGGAGAGTGAGCAGTACTTC; v_call: TRBV20-1; j_call: TRBJ2-7; clone_size: few; d_call: TRBD2
cdr3_aa: CASSPGGTAPYGYTF; cdr3_nt: TGCGCCAGCAGCCCCGGCGGGACAGCCCCCTATGGCTACACCTTC; v_call: TRBV10-2; j_call: TRBJ1-2; clone_size: few; d_call: TRBD1
cdr3_aa: CASSLEYVPDTQYF; cdr3_nt: TGCGCCAGCAGCTTGGAATATGTGCCAGATACGCAGTATTTT; v_call: TRBV5-1; j_call: TRBJ2-3; clone_size: -; d_call: -
cdr3_aa: CASSPLSSGANVLTF; cdr3_nt: TGTGCCAGCAGCCCATTGAGCTCTGGGGCCAACGTCCTGACTTTC; v_call: TRBV5-5; j_call: TRBJ2-6; clone_size: few; d_call: -
cdr3_aa: CASSTTAYEQYF; cdr3_nt: TGTGCCAGCAGTACGACAGCCTACGAGCAGTACTTC; v_call: TRBV6-2/TRBV6-3; j_call: TRBJ2-7; clone_size: -; d_call: -
cdr3_aa: CAWAQGYHEQYF; cdr3_nt: TGTGCCTGGGCCCAGGGGTACCACGAGCAGTACTTC; v_call: TRBV30; j_call: TRBJ2-7; clone_size: few; d_call: -
cdr3_aa: CASSLSGSHWNEQFF; cdr3_nt: TGTGCCAGCAGCTTAAGCGGGAGCCATTGGAATGAGCAGTTCTTC; v_call: TRBV12-3/TRBV12-4; j_call: TRBJ2-1; clone_size: -; d_call: TRBD2
cdr3_aa: CASSSAGAGANVLTF; cdr3_nt: TGCGCCAGCAGCTCCGCAGGGGCGGGGGCCAACGTCCTGACTTTC; v_call: TRBV5-1; j_call: TRBJ2-6; clone_size: few; d_call: -
cdr3_aa: CASSLASGRGETQYF; cdr3_nt: TGTGCCAGCAGCTTAGCTAGCGGGAGAGGAGAGACCCAGTACTTC; v_call: TRBV7-2; j_call: TRBJ2-5; clone_size: -; d_call: TRBD2